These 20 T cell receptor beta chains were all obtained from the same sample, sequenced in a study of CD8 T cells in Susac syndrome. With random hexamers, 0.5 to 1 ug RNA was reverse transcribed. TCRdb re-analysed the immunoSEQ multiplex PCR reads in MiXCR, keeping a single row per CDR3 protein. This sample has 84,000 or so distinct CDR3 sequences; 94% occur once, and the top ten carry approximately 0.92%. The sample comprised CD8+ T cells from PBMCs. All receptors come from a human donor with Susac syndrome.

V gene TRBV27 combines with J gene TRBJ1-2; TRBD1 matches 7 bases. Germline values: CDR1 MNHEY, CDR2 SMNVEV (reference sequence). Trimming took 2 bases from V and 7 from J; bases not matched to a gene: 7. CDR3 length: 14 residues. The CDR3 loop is CASSLDRVVSGYTF. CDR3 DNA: TGTGCCAGCAGTTTAGACAGGGTGGTCTCTGGCTACACCTTC.

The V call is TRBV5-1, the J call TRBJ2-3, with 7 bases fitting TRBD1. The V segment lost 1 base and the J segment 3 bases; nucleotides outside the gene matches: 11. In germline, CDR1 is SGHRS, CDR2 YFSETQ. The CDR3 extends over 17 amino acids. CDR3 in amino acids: CASSLFPGTAQTDTQYF. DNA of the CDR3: TGCGCCAGCAGCTTGTTTCCCGGGACAGCACAAACAGATACGCAGTATTTT.

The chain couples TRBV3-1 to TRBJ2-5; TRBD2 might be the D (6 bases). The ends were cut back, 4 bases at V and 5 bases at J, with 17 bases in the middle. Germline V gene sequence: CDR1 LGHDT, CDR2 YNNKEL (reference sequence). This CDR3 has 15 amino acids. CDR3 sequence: CASSRRFQGGETQYF. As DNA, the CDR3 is TGTGCCAGCAGCCGCCGATTCCAGGGAGGCGAGACCCAGTACTTC.

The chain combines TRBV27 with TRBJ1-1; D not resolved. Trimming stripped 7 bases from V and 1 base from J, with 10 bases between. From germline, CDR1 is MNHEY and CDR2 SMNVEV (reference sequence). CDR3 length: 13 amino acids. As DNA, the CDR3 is TGTGCCAGCAACGACGGACCGAACACTGAAGCTTTCTTT. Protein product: CASNDGPNTEAFF.

The CDR3 sequence: CASSYGTGGNQPQHF. The CDR3 nucleotides are TGTGCCAGCAGTTACGGGACAGGGGGCAATCAGCCCCAGCATTTT. The J gene is TRBJ1-5, the V gene TRBV27; 10 nucleotides agree with TRBD1. Trimming cost V 4 bases and J 2 bases; bases outside gene matches: 2. CDR3 length: 15 residues. Per germline, CDR1 MNHEY and CDR2 SMNVEV (reference sequence).

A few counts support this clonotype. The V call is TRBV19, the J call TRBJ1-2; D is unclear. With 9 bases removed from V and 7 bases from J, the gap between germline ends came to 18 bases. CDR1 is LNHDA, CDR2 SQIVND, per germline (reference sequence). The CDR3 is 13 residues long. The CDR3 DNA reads TGTGCCAGCCAACCGGACCCGTTGAGTGGCTACACCTTC. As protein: CASQPDPLSGYTF.

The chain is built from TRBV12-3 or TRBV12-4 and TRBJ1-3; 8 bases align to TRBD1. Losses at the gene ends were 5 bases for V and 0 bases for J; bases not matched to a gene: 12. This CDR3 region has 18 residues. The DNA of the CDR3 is TGTGCCAGCAGTCCACAGGGGGGAGGCCTTACCTCTGGAAACACCATATATTTT. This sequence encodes CASSPQGGGLTSGNTIYF.

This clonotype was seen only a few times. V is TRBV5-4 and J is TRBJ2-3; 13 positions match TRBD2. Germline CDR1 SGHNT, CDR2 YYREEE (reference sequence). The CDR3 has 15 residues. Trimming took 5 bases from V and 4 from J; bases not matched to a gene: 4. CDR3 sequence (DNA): TGTGCCAGCAGTCCACTAGCGGGAGGGTCAGATACGCAGTATTTT. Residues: CASSPLAGGSDTQYF.

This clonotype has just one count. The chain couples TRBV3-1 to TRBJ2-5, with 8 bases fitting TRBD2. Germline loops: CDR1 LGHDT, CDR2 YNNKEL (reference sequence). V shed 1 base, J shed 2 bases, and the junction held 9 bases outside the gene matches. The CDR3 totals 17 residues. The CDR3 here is CASSQVVGLEEQETQYF. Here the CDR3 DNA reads TGTGCCAGCAGCCAAGTGGTGGGACTAGAAGAACAAGAGACCCAGTACTTC.

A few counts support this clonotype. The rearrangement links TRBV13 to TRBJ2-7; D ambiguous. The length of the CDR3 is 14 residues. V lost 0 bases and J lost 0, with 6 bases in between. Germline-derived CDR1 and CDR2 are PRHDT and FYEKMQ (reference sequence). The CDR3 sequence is CASSLGTVSYEQYF. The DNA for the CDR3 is TGTGCCAGCAGCTTAGGGACGGTCTCCTACGAGCAGTACTTC. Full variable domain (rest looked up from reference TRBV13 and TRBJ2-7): AAGVIQSPRHLIKEKRETATLKCYPIPRHDTVYWYQQGPGQDPQFLISFYEKMQSDKGSIPDRFSAQQFSDYHSELNMSSLELGDSALYFCASSLGTVSYEQYFGPGTRLTVT.

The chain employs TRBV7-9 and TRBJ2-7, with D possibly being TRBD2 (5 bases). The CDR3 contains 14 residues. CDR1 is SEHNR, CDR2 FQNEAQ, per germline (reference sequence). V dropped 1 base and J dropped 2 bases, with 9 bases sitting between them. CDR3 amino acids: CASSLVAEAYEQYF. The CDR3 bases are TGTGCCAGCAGCTTAGTGGCGGAGGCCTACGAGCAGTACTTC.

The CDR3 loop is CASSSTSTDTQYF. The CDR3 DNA reads as TGTGCCAGCAGTAGTACTAGCACAGATACGCAGTATTTT. The gene calls are TRBV27 and TRBJ2-3; D is unclear. The CDR3 totals 13 residues. Trimming stripped 5 bases from V and 0 bases from J, with 6 bases between. The germline gives CDR1 MNHEY, CDR2 SMNVEV (reference sequence).

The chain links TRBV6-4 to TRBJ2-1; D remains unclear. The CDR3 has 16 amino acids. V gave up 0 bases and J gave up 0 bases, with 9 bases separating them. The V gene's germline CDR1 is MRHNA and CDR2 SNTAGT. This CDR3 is CASSDSTQSSYNEQFF. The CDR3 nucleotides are TGTGCCAGCAGTGACTCAACTCAAAGCTCCTACAATGAGCAGTTCTTC.

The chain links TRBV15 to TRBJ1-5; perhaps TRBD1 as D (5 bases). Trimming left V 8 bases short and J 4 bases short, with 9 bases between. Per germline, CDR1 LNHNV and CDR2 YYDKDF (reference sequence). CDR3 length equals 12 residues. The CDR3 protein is CATGGGNQPQHF. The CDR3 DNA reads TGTGCCACCGGCGGGGGGAATCAGCCCCAGCATTTT.

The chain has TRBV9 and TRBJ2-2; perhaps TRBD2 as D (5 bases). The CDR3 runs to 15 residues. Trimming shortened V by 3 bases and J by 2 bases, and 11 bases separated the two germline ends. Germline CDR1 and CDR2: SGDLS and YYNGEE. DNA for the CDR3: TGTGCCAGCAGCGCCAGCGGAGACAACACCGGGGAGCTGTTTTTT. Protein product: CASSASGDNTGELFF.

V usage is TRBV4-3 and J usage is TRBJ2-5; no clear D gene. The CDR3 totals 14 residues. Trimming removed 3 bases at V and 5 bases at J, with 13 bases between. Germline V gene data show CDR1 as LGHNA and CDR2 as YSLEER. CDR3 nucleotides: TGCGCCAGCAGCCAGGGGTCGGGTGTGGAGACCCAGTACTTC. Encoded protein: CASSQGSGVETQYF.

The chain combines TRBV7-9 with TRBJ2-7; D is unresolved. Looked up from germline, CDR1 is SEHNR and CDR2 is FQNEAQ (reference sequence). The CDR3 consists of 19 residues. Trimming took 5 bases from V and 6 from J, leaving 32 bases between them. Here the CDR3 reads CASSGLSSEQPSIPLEQYF. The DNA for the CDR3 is TGTGCCAGCAGCGGTCTAAGCTCCGAACAGCCCTCAATCCCCCTCGAGCAGTACTTC.

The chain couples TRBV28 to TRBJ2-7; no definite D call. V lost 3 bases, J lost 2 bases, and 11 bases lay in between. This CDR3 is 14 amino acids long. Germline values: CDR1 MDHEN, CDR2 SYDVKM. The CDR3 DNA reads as TGTGCCAGCAGTTTGGGCAGGAACACCTACGAGCAGTACTTC. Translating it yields CASSLGRNTYEQYF.

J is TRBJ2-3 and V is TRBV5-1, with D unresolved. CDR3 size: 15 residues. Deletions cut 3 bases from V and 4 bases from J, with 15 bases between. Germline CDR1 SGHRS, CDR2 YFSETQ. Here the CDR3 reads CASSSMGSWADTQYF. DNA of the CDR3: TGCGCCAGCAGCTCCATGGGTTCTTGGGCAGATACGCAGTATTTT.

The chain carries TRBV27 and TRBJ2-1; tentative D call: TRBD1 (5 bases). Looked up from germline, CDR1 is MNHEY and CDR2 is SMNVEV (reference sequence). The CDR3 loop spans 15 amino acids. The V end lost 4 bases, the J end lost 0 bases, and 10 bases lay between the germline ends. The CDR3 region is CASSYRMSSYNEQFF. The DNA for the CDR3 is TGTGCCAGCAGTTACAGGATGAGCTCCTACAATGAGCAGTTCTTC.